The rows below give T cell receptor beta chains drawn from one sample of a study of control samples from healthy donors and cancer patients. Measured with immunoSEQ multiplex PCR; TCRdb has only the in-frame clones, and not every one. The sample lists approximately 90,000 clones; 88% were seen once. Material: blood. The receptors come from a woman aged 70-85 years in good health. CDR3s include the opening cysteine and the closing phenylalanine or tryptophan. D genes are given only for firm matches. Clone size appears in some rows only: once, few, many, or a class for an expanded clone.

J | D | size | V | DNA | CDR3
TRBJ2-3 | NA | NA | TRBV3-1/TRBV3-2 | TGTGCCAGCAGCCAGGGGCTTTATAGCACAGATACGCAGTATTTT | CASSQGLYSTDTQYF
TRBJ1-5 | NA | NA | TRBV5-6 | TGTGCCAGCAGCTTGGCCGGTGGTCAGCCCCAGCATTTT | CASSLAGGQPQHF
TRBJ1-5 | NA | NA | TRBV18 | TGTGCCAGCTCGCCCACGGGGGGGGGAAATCAGCCCCAGCATTTT | CASSPTGGGNQPQHF
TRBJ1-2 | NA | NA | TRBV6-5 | TGTGCCAGCAGCCGGGGGGGAAGACAAGCGGGAGGCTACACCTTC | CASSRGGRQAGGYTF
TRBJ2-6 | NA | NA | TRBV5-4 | TGTGCCAGCAGCTTGGGTGGGGCTGGGGCCAACGTCCTGACTTTC | CASSLGGAGANVLTF
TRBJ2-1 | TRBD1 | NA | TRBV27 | TGTGCCAGCAGTCTGGGACAGATCAATGAGCAGTTCTTC | CASSLGQINEQFF
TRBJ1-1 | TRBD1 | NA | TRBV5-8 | TGTGCCAGCAGCCCACCAGGGGGAACACGGAGCACTGAAGCTTTCTTT | CASSPPGGTRSTEAFF
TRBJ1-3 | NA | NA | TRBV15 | TGTGCCACCAGCAGAGATCTTAGTATCGGGGAAGGGGGAAACACCATATATTTT | CATSRDLSIGEGGNTIYF
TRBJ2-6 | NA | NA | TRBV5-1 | TGCGCCAGCAGCTCCCTCCCGGGGGCCAACGTCCTGACTTTC | CASSSLPGANVLTF
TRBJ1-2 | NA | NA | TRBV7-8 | TGTGCCAGCAGCGAACTAAGGCACGATGGCTACACCTTC | CASSELRHDGYTF
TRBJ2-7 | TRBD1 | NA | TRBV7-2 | TGTGCCAGCAGCACCCAGACAGGGGGGTACGAGCAGTACTTC | CASSTQTGGYEQYF
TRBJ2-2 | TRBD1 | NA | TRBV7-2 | TGTGCCAGCAGCTCCTCGATCGCGCACAGGGGGCGCAGCGGCGGGGAGCTGTTTTTT | CASSSSIAHRGRSGGELFF
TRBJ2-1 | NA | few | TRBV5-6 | TGTGCCAGCAGCTTGGAGGGGAGCTCCTACAATGAGCAGTTCTTC | CASSLEGSSYNEQFF
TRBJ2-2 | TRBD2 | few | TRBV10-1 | TGCGCCAGCAGTCCCCTGGGAGGGTCCGGGGAGCTGTTTTTT | CASSPLGGSGELFF
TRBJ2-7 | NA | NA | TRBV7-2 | TGTGCCAGCAGCTCAGGAGGCGTACAGAGCTACGAGCAGTACTTC | CASSSGGVQSYEQYF
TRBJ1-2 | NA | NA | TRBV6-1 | TGTGCCAGCAGTGAAGAAGGGGAGCGGGGCTACACCTTC | CASSEEGERGYTF